This passage covers 31 T cell receptor beta chains from one sample sequenced in a study of cytomegalovirus exposure and HLA in healthy donors (dated by TCRdb to 2015 to 2018). The library was obtained by the immunoSEQ multiplex PCR assay. The multiplex PCR relied on a mix of 60 forward primers for TCR Vbeta segments and 13 reverse primers for TCR Jbeta segments. This is the immuneACCESS table as TCRdb keeps it, with only in-frame sequences that have V and J called. A part of the clones is gone; compared with another copy, unresolved V genes explain less than half, and the rest is unexplained. The sample profile shows fewer than 200,000 clones; approximately 82% of them were found once. The ten largest clones take up 1.7% of the sample. The sample taken for sequencing was PBMCs. Receptors originate from a woman younger than 30 in good health and CMV-seronegative.

The V call is TRBV7-9, the J call TRBJ1-2, with D unclear. CDR3 length: 14 residues. In germline, CDR1 is SEHNR, CDR2 FQNEAQ (reference sequence). Trimming took 4 bases from V and 4 from J, leaving 13 bases between them. The CDR3 is CASSSGVRGYGYTF. In DNA, the CDR3 is TGTGCCAGCAGCTCGGGAGTTCGGGGCTATGGCTACACCTTC.

This clone has just one count. The chain recombines TRBV13 with TRBJ2-1; D might be TRBD2 (5 bases). Trimming shortened V by 0 bases and J by 4 bases, and 13 bases separated the two germline ends. From germline, CDR1 is PRHDT and CDR2 FYEKMQ (reference sequence). CDR3 size: 16 residues. DNA for the CDR3: TGTGCCAGCAGCTTAGGCGTGGGAGTGGGGTACAATGAGCAGTTCTTC. Amino acid sequence: CASSLGVGVGYNEQFF. The whole variable domain, remainder taken from reference TRBV13 and TRBJ2-1, is AAGVIQSPRHLIKEKRETATLKCYPIPRHDTVYWYQQGPGQDPQFLISFYEKMQSDKGSIPDRFSAQQFSDYHSELNMSSLELGDSALYFCASSLGVGVGYNEQFFGPGTRLTVL.

The rearrangement links TRBV27 to TRBJ1-2; D not certain. V lost 5 bases to trimming and J lost 4 bases, with 14 bases between them. The CDR3 totals 14 residues. The germline gives CDR1 MNHEY, CDR2 SMNVEV (reference sequence). The CDR3 DNA is TGTGCCAGCAGTGCTATGGGAGGGAGCTATGGCTACACCTTC. This sequence encodes CASSAMGGSYGYTF.

This clone showed up just a few times. The CDR3 is CAISRTVSGYTF. Written as DNA, the CDR3 is TGTGCCATCAGTCGGACAGTGAGCGGCTACACCTTC. The chain recombines TRBV10-3 with TRBJ1-2; possible D gene TRBD1, 6 bases. V lost 5 bases and J 8 bases, leaving 12 bases between the germline ends. The germline V gene has CDR1 ENHRY and CDR2 SYGVKD. This CDR3 has 12 residues.

This chain joins TRBV6-8 and TRBJ1-2; D uncertain. CDR3 length equals 14 residues. Per the germline V gene, CDR1 is MNHGY and CDR2 is SAAAGT. Trimming took off 6 bases at V and 4 bases at J, with 15 bases between the two ends. The CDR3 nucleotides are TGTGCCAGCAGCACTCGCGGGGTCCCCTATGGCTACACCTTC. The encoded protein is CASSTRGVPYGYTF.

There are a few counts of this clone. J is TRBJ1-2 and V is TRBV5-4; TRBD1 agrees at 8 bases. The V segment lost 0 bases and the J segment 8 bases; nucleotides outside the gene matches: 9. The CDR3 sequence is 15 residues long. From germline, CDR1 is SGHNT and CDR2 YYREEE (reference sequence). DNA of the CDR3: TGTGCCAGCAGCTTGGGGACAGGGTGGGCCTTCGGCTACACCTTC. Amino acids: CASSLGTGWAFGYTF.

The chain joins TRBV29-1 to TRBJ1-1, with 7 bases identical to TRBD1. Unmatched junction bases numbered 6, after V lost 5 bases and J lost 0 bases. Germline loops: CDR1 SQVTM, CDR2 ANQGSEA. The CDR3 has 14 residues. The CDR3 here is CSVKGGQLNTEAFF. CDR3 nucleotides: TGCAGCGTTAAAGGGGGCCAGCTGAACACTGAAGCTTTCTTT.

This chain joins TRBV5-6 and TRBJ2-3; TRBD1 aligns across 8 bases. Germline V gene lookup returns CDR1 SGHDT and CDR2 YYEEEE. There are 14 residues in the CDR3. Trimming took 5 bases from V and 2 from J; bases not matched to a gene: 4. CDR3 nucleotides: TGTGCCAGCAGAAACAGGGGGACCACAGATACGCAGTATTTT. Translated: CASRNRGTTDTQYF. The full variable domain, in which reference TRBV5-6 and TRBJ2-3 provide the parts outside the CDR3, is DAGVTQSPTHLIKTRGQQVTLRCSPKSGHDTVSWYQQALGQGPQFIFQYYEEEERQRGNFPDRFSGHQFPNYSSELNVNALLLGDSALYLCASRNRGTTDTQYFGPGTRLTVL.

The chain joins TRBV10-1 to TRBJ2-2; 9 bases fit TRBD1. V was clipped by 6 bases and J by 7 bases; unmatched bases: 6. The CDR3 covers 14 residues. Germline assignment: CDR1 WNHNN and CDR2 SYGVQD (reference sequence). The CDR3 DNA follows: TGCGCCAGCAGCGAGGACAGGGGAGACGGGGAGCTGTTTTTT. Translated: CASSEDRGDGELFF.

The chain carries TRBV29-1 and TRBJ1-2; 11 nucleotides agree with TRBD1. The CDR3 has 14 amino acids. Germline CDR1 reads SQVTM; CDR2 reads ANQGSEA. Trimming at V came to 7 bases and at J to 4 bases, leaving 8 bases not matched to a gene. CDR3 residues: CSDTGQGAVYGYTF. The CDR3 DNA reads as TGCAGCGACACAGGACAGGGGGCAGTCTATGGCTACACCTTC.

J is TRBJ1-3 and V is TRBV7-8; weak D call: TRBD1 (5 bases). V shed 5 bases and J shed 0 bases, with 29 bases lying between them. This CDR3 has 21 residues. Germline V gene sequence: CDR1 SGHVS, CDR2 FQNEAQ. The CDR3 here is CASSPNTGAGFRYASGNTIYF. The CDR3 nucleotides are TGTGCCAGCAGCCCAAACACTGGGGCAGGTTTCCGTTATGCCTCTGGAAACACCATATATTTT. The whole variable domain, filled in from reference TRBV7-8 and TRBJ1-3, reads GAGVSQSPRYKVAKRGQDVALRCDPISGHVSLFWYQQALGQGPEFLTYFQNEAQLDKSGLPSDRFFAERPEGSVSTLKIQRTQQEDSAVYLCASSPNTGAGFRYASGNTIYFGEGSWLTVV.

The chain is built from TRBV18 and TRBJ2-3, with D tentatively TRBD2 (6 bases). The CDR3 length is 13 residues. Germline assignment: CDR1 KGHSH and CDR2 LQKENI. Trimming took off 6 bases at V and 6 bases at J, with 13 bases between the two ends. Written as DNA, the CDR3 is TGTGCCAGCTCTCTCTCCCGGGGGGATACGCAGTATTTT. Translated: CASSLSRGDTQYF.

This clone occurred a few times. This sequence joins TRBV6-5 and TRBJ2-2; D uncertain. CDR3 length: 12 amino acids. The germline CDR1 and CDR2 sequences are MNHEY and SVGAGI. V was shortened by 10 bases and J by 2 bases, with 8 bases between the two germline ends. The CDR3 region is CATELNTGELFF. The CDR3 bases are TGTGCCACCGAGCTCAACACCGGGGAGCTGTTTTTT.

The genes are TRBV19 and TRBJ2-2; 11 bases fit TRBD1. In germline, CDR1 is LNHDA, CDR2 SQIVND (reference sequence). The CDR3 is 17 amino acids. With 3 bases clipped from V and 5 bases from J, the junction kept 8 bases outside the gene matches. The CDR3 loop is CASSMQDRGRGTGELFF. The CDR3 DNA reads as TGTGCCAGTAGTATGCAGGACAGGGGGCGAGGTACCGGGGAGCTGTTTTTT.

The chain recombines TRBV7-8 with TRBJ1-1; TRBD1 aligns across 7 bases. V was pared by 5 bases and J by 2 bases, with 2 bases of the junction left unmatched. The CDR3 consists of 13 residues. Germline CDR1 reads SGHVS; CDR2 reads FQNEAQ. In nucleotides, the CDR3 is TGTGCCAGCAGCCAGGGGGGAAACACTGAAGCTTTCTTT. It codes for CASSQGGNTEAFF.

This clone was recorded once. The chain is built from TRBV7-9 and TRBJ2-1; 8 bases map to TRBD2. The CDR3 loop spans 18 amino acids. Germline V gene sequence: CDR1 SEHNR, CDR2 FQNEAQ (reference sequence). The V segment lost 2 bases and the J segment 2 bases; nucleotides outside the gene matches: 11. The CDR3 loop is CASSLSIPDGGAYNEQFF. The CDR3 DNA sequence: TGTGCCAGCAGCTTATCAATTCCGGACGGGGGGGCCTACAATGAGCAGTTCTTC.

Note on this clone: This CDR3 is also generated by other DNA sequences in the sample. The chain recombines TRBV6-5 with TRBJ2-1; the match to TRBD2 covers 10 bases. Germline values: CDR1 MNHEY, CDR2 SVGAGI. This CDR3 region has 14 residues. V trimming: 6 bases; J trimming: 4 bases; junction bases outside the gene matches: 3. CDR3 nucleotides: TGTGCCAGCAGGTGGACTAGCGGTTACAATGAGCAGTTCTTC. This encodes CASRWTSGYNEQFF.

This clone was seen a few times. This chain connects TRBV7-9 to TRBJ2-2; D not certain. The CDR3 contains 13 residues. Per germline, CDR1 SEHNR and CDR2 FQNEAQ (reference sequence). Deletions cut 5 bases from V and 6 bases from J, with 10 bases between. The CDR3 is CASSPPGAGELFF. CDR3 DNA: TGTGCCAGCAGCCCCCCCGGAGCCGGGGAGCTGTTTTTT.

The chain combines TRBV11-2 with TRBJ2-1; 9 nucleotides match TRBD2. The CDR3 extends over 15 amino acids. Germline CDR1 and CDR2: SGHAT and FQNNGV. V dropped 5 bases and J dropped 8; count of bases not matched to a gene: 10. DNA of the CDR3: TGTGCCAGCAGCCCTAGACTAGCGGAGGGGGATGAGCAGTTCTTC. It is translated as CASSPRLAEGDEQFF.

This clone came up once. The V gene is TRBV13, the J gene TRBJ2-1; possible D gene TRBD1, 6 bases. The V end was cut by 5 bases, the J end by 6 bases, with 14 bases between. The CDR3 runs 14 residues. In germline, CDR1 is PRHDT, CDR2 FYEKMQ (reference sequence). CDR3 sequence (DNA): TGTGCCAGCAGCACAGCTGGACAGACCAATGAGCAGTTCTTC. This sequence encodes CASSTAGQTNEQFF.

This clone was picked up a small number of times. J is TRBJ2-7 and V is TRBV20-1, with no clear D. In germline, CDR1 is DFQATT, CDR2 SNEGSKA (reference sequence). V was trimmed by 5 bases and J by 6 bases, leaving 11 bases between them. This CDR3 has 11 residues. DNA for the CDR3: TGCAGTGCTCCGACCCCGGGCGAGCAGTACTTC. It translates to CSAPTPGEQYF.

Notes on this clone: The sample carries other DNA sequences with the same CDR3. The chain combines TRBV30 with TRBJ1-3; TRBD1 agrees at 9 bases. Trimming removed 3 bases from V and 3 bases from J; junction bases left unmatched: 3. In germline, CDR1 is GTSNPN, CDR2 SVGIG (reference sequence). This CDR3 spans 14 amino acids. The CDR3 spells CAWRAGQGGNTIYF. The CDR3 DNA reads TGTGCCTGGAGGGCGGGACAGGGTGGAAACACCATATATTTT.

On this clone: The junction shows a germline mismatch at one end, possibly a read error. CDR3: CASRTPNAEAFF. For the CDR3, the DNA is TGTGCCAGCCGCACACCGAACGCTGAAGCTTTCTTT. This chain joins TRBV28 and TRBJ1-1; D gene uncertain. CDR1 is MDHEN and CDR2 is SYDVKM in the germline V gene. The length of the CDR3 is 12 residues.

This clone turned up a few times. This rearrangement joins TRBV5-1 to TRBJ1-2, with TRBD1 matching 8 bases. Germline assignment: CDR1 SGHRS and CDR2 YFSETQ. The CDR3 runs 14 residues. The junction had 9 bases not matched to a gene; V was cut back by 3 bases and J by 8 bases. The CDR3 DNA reads as TGCGCCAGCAGCTGGACCGGACAGGGTGGAGGCTACACCTTC. This translates into CASSWTGQGGGYTF.

The rearrangement joins TRBV9 to TRBJ2-1; 9 positions agree with TRBD2. The V gene end was trimmed by 0 bases and the J gene end by 5 bases; junction bases not matched to a gene: 3. The CDR3 sequence is 15 residues long. Germline loops: CDR1 SGDLS, CDR2 YYNGEE. This CDR3 reads CASSVEASGDNEQFF. As DNA, the CDR3 is TGTGCCAGCAGCGTAGAGGCTAGCGGGGACAATGAGCAGTTCTTC.

The chain links TRBV4-3 to TRBJ2-1; D perhaps matches TRBD2 (6 bases). The CDR3 runs 18 residues. V lost 0 bases and J lost 0, with 15 bases in between. Germline values: CDR1 LGHNA, CDR2 YSLEER. The CDR3 bases are TGCGCCAGCAGCCAAGATATCCCGGCGGGGCGCTCCTACAATGAGCAGTTCTTC. This gives the protein CASSQDIPAGRSYNEQFF.

The J gene is TRBJ2-3, the V gene TRBV4-2; 7 bases map to TRBD1. The CDR3 totals 13 residues. Germline trimming cut 2 bases from V and 13 bases from J; bases unmatched to any gene: 9. Germline CDR1 reads LGHNA; CDR2 reads YNFKEQ. The CDR3 DNA is TGTGCCAGCAGCCAATTACGGGACAGCAAGAAGTATTTT. The encoded protein is CASSQLRDSKKYF.

The rearrangement links TRBV13 to TRBJ2-5; tentatively, D is TRBD2 (6 bases). The CDR3 loop spans 14 amino acids. Looked up from germline, CDR1 is PRHDT and CDR2 is FYEKMQ (reference sequence). V was trimmed by 0 bases and J by 5 bases, leaving 10 bases between them. CDR3 nucleotides: TGTGCCAGCAGCTTAGGAACGGGAGTGGAGACCCAGTACTTC. Residues: CASSLGTGVETQYF.

V is TRBV7-8 and J is TRBJ1-4, with D tentatively TRBD1 (6 bases). This CDR3 region has 15 residues. Trimming left V 5 bases short and J 7 bases short, with 17 bases between. The germline V gene has CDR1 SGHVS and CDR2 FQNEAQ. The CDR3 sequence: CASSVRGSLVEKLFF. CDR3 DNA: TGTGCCAGCAGCGTCAGGGGTTCTTTAGTTGAAAAACTGTTTTTT.

The V gene is TRBV28, the J gene TRBJ2-1, with 7 nucleotides matching TRBD2. Trimming took 3 bases from V and 6 from J; bases not matched to a gene: 5. Germline V gene data show CDR1 as MDHEN and CDR2 as SYDVKM. This CDR3 spans 14 amino acids. CDR3 coding DNA: TGTGCCAGCAGTTTGGCTAGCGGCTTCAATGAGCAGTTCTTC. It is translated as CASSLASGFNEQFF.

CDR3 amino acids: CASSPLVAGEKLFF. The CDR3 DNA follows: TGTGCCAGCAGCCCCCTGGTTGCAGGAGAAAAACTGTTTTTT. V is TRBV11-2 and J is TRBJ1-4; D unclear. The germline CDR1 and CDR2 sequences are SGHAT and FQNNGV. The length of the CDR3 is 14 residues. Deletions cut 5 bases from V and 8 bases from J, with 15 bases between.